Below are 4 T cell receptor beta chains sequenced from a single sample in a study of response to subunit inactivated influenza vaccine. MiXCR, applied by TCRdb to the RT-PCR reads, yields one record per CDR3 protein. In the table there are around 710,000 distinct CDR3 sequences, 11% to 15% of which are singletons. The sequenced sample was PBMCs from blood, obtained 14 to 15 days before vaccination. The source of these receptors is a man aged 50-60 years who received an inactivated influenza vaccine.

The rearrangement joins TRBV7-9 to TRBJ2-5; D possibly corresponds to TRBD1 (5 bases). Trimming took 1 base from V and 5 from J, leaving 14 bases between them. CDR1 and CDR2 (germline): SEHNR, FQNEAQ (reference sequence). The length of the CDR3 is 15 residues. The CDR3 DNA reads TGTGCCAGCAGCTTAGAAGGGCAGGGTCGGGAGACCCAGTACTTC. Translation gives CASSLEGQGRETQYF.

This clonotype was counted a few times. V usage is TRBV5-1 and J usage is TRBJ1-2, with D tentatively TRBD1 (6 bases). The CDR3 sequence is 14 residues long. CDR1 is SGHRS, CDR2 YFSETQ, per germline. The V gene lost 0 bases and the J gene lost 4 bases, with 10 bases spanning the gap. This CDR3 is CASSLGTEGYGYTF. The CDR3 region has the DNA TGCGCCAGCAGCTTGGGGACAGAGGGCTATGGCTACACCTTC.

The sample holds many counts of this clonotype. The chain is built from TRBV27 and TRBJ2-5; the match to TRBD2 covers 10 bases. CDR3 length: 14 amino acids. CDR1 is MNHEY, CDR2 SMNVEV, per germline (reference sequence). With 7 bases clipped from V and 4 bases from J, the junction kept 6 bases outside the gene matches. CDR3 region: CASKPLAGAETQYF. Written as DNA, the CDR3 is TGTGCCAGCAAGCCCCTAGCGGGAGCAGAGACCCAGTACTTC.

This clonotype was observed a few times. The chain employs TRBV7-9 and TRBJ2-7, with a possible D match to TRBD2 (5 bases). The V gene lost 2 bases and the J gene lost 7 bases, with 9 bases spanning the gap. This CDR3 region has 12 residues. Germline V lookup: CDR1 SEHNR, CDR2 FQNEAQ (reference sequence). The CDR3 DNA reads TGTGCCAGCAGCTTACGATCGGGGGAGCAGTACTTC. As protein: CASSLRSGEQYF. The whole variable domain, filled in from reference TRBV7-9 and TRBJ2-7, reads DTGVSQNPRHKITKRGQNVTFRCDPISEHNRLYWYRQTLGQGPEFLTYFQNEAQLEKSRLLSDRFSAERPKGSFSTLEIQRTEQGDSAMYLCASSLRSGEQYFGPGTRLTVT.